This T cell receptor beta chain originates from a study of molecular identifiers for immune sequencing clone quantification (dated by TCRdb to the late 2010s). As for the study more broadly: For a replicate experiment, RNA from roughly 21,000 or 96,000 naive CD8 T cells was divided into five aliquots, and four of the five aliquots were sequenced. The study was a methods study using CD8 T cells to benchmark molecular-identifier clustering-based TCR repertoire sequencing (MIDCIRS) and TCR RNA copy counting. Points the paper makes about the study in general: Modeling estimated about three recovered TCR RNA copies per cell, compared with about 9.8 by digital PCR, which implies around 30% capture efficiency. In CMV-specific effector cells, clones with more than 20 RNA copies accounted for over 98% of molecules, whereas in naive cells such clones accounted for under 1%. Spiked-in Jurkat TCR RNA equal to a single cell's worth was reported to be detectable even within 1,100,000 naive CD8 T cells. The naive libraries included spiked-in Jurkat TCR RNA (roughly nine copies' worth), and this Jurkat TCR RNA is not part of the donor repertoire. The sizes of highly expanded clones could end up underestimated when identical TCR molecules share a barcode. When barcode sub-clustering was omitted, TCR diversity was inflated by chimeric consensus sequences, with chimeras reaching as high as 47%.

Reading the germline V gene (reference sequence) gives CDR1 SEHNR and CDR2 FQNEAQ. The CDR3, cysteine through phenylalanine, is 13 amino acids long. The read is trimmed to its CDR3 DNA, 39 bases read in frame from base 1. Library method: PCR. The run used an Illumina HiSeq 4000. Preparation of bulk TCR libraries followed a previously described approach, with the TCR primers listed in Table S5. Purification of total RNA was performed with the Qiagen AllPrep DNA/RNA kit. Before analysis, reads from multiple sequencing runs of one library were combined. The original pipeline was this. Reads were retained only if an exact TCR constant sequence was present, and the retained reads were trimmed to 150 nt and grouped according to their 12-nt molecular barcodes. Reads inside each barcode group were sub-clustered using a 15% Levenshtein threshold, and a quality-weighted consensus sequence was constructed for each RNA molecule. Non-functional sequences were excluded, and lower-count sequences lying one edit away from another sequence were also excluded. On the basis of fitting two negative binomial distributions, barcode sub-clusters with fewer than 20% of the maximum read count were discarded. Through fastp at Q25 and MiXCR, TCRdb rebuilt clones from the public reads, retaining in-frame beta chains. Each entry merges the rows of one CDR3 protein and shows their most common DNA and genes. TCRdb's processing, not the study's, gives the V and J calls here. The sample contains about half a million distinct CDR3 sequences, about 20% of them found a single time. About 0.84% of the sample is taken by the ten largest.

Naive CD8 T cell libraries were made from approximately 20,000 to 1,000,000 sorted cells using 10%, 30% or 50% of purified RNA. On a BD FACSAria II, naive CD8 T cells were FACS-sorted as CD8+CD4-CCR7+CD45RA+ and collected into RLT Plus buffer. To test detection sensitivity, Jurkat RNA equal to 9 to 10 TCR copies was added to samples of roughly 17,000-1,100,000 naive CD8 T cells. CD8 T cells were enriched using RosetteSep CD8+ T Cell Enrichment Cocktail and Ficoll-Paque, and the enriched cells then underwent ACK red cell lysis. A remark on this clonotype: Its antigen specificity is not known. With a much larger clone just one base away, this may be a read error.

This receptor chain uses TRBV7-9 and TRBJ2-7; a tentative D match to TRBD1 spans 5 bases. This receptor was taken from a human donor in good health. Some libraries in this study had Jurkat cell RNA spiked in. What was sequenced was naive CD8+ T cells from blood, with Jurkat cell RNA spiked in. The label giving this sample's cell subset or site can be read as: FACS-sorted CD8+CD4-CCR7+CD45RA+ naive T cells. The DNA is TGTTCCAGCAGCCACAGGCTGTTCTACGAGCAGTACTTC. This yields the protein CSSSHRLFYEQYF.